These T cell receptor beta chains were read from a single sample in a study of cytomegalovirus exposure and HLA in healthy donors. Generated by immunoSEQ multiplex PCR, the TCRdb table keeps only in-frame clones and is missing some. The data contain about 140,000 clones, around 80% of them singletons. The sequenced sample was PBMCs. The source is a man aged 40-50 years in good health and CMV-seropositive. Each CDR3 is given with its conserved first and last residue. D genes are given only for firm matches. Expanded clones get a size class; other rows say once, few or many, or leave the size out.

CDR3nt	CDR3aa	v_gene	len	abundance	d_gene	j_gene
TGTGCCAGCAGTTTAACCGGGGACTCCTACGAGCAGTACTTC	CASSLTGDSYEQYF	TRBV28	14	.	.	TRBJ2-7
TGCGCCAGCAGCTTGTTCGGAGGATCCTATGAGACCCAGTACTTC	CASSLFGGSYETQYF	TRBV5-1	15	.	.	TRBJ2-5
TGTGCCAGCACCTTTCGGGGGGCAGATACGCAGTATTTT	CASTFRGADTQYF	TRBV5-6	13	.	TRBD2	TRBJ2-3
TGTGCCAGCAGGGATCTAGCGGGGTACGTCAATGAGCAGTTCTTC	CASRDLAGYVNEQFF	TRBV5-4	15	.	TRBD2	TRBJ2-1
TGTGCCAGCAGGCGCCTAGCGGGGACCTTGAGCTCCTACAATGAGCAGTTCTTC	CASRRLAGTLSSYNEQFF	TRBV27	18	.	TRBD2	TRBJ2-1
TGCGCCAGCCGGATAGACACGAGCTCCTATAATTCACCCCTCCACTTT	CASRIDTSSYNSPLHF	TRBV5-1	16	.	.	TRBJ1-6
TGCGCCAGCAGCCAAGGACAGGGGAGTTCACCCCTCCACTTT	CASSQGQGSSPLHF	TRBV5-1	14	.	TRBD1	TRBJ1-6
TGTGCCAGCAGCGAGACAGGCTGGGGCTACACCTTC	CASSETGWGYTF	TRBV7-9	12	.	.	TRBJ1-2
TGCAGCGTTGAAGATTCCCGGTTTGGCTACACCTTC	CSVEDSRFGYTF	TRBV29-1	12	few	.	TRBJ1-2
TGTGCCAGCAGTTCCAGGGCTAGCGGGAGGTCAAAATCCTATTTTAGCTCCTACAATGAGCAGTTCTTC	CASSSRASGRSKSYFSSYNEQFF	TRBV28	23	few	TRBD2	TRBJ2-1
TGTGCCAGCAGTTCACAGGGATCCAATGAGCAGTTCTTC	CASSSQGSNEQFF	TRBV6-5	13	.	.	TRBJ2-1
TGTGCTAGTGGTTACCTGACAGGGCGACTCTCTGAGCAGTTCTTC	CASGYLTGRLSEQFF	TRBV12-5	15	few	TRBD1	TRBJ2-1
TGCAGCGTTGACGTGGGGGGAAGGGGCACTGAAGCTTTCTTT	CSVDVGGRGTEAFF	TRBV29-1	14	.	.	TRBJ1-1
TGTGCCAGTAGTATACGGGGCCAGCGGGGCAATCAGCCCCAGCATTTT	CASSIRGQRGNQPQHF	TRBV19	16	few	.	TRBJ1-5
TGTGCCAGCCGACAGGGCCACGAGCAGTACTTC	CASRQGHEQYF	TRBV2	11	.	TRBD1	TRBJ2-7
TGCGCCAGCAGCTTGGGACAGGATAATGAAAAACTGTTTTTT	CASSLGQDNEKLFF	TRBV5-1	14	.	.	TRBJ1-4
TGTGCCAGCAGCTTAGACGGCGGACTGACTTTAACTTTCTTT	CASSLDGGLTLTFF	TRBV11-2	14	.	.	TRBJ1-1
TGTGCCAGCAGTTCCGACAGGGGCCAGTATACGCAGTATTTT	CASSSDRGQYTQYF	TRBV6-5	14	few	TRBD1	TRBJ2-3
TGTGCCAGCAGCGTAGAAGCGGGAGGTCCCTACGAGCAGTACTTC	CASSVEAGGPYEQYF	TRBV9	15	.	TRBD2	TRBJ2-7
TGTGCCAGCAGCATACTGACAGACGGTGAAAAACTGTTTTTT	CASSILTDGEKLFF	TRBV5-5	14	.	.	TRBJ1-4
TGCGCCAGCAGCTTAACCCGGGACAGGGGGCGTGAGCAGTACTTC	CASSLTRDRGREQYF	TRBV5-1	15	.	TRBD1	TRBJ2-7
TGTGCCAGCAACAGGGTTGGTACTGAAGCTTTCTTT	CASNRVGTEAFF	TRBV14	12	.	.	TRBJ1-1
TGTGCCAGCAGCAAAGATCGCGGGGACAGGGGAAGGTATGGCTACACCTTC	CASSKDRGDRGRYGYTF	TRBV21-1	17	.	.	TRBJ1-2
TGTGCCAGCAGTTCCACAAGCGGAGTCCAAGAGACCCAGTACTTC	CASSSTSGVQETQYF	TRBV6-5	15	.	.	TRBJ2-5
TGTGCCAGCAGTTTTGAGCGGGAGGTCGACGAGCAGTACTTC	CASSFEREVDEQYF	TRBV6-6	14	.	TRBD2	TRBJ2-7
TGTGCCAGCAGTTTCCCTCCAGGGGGCTGGTCAGAGACCCAGTACTTC	CASSFPPGGWSETQYF	TRBV28	16	.	TRBD1	TRBJ2-5
TGTGCCAGCAGCTTGGGAGGTGTCGTCGGTGAAAAACTGTTTTTT	CASSLGGVVGEKLFF	TRBV5-5	15	.	.	TRBJ1-4
TGCAGCGTGTCCTTAGGGGTAGGAGAGACCCAGTACTTC	CSVSLGVGETQYF	TRBV29-1	13	once	.	TRBJ2-5
TGCGCCAGCAGCCCCCTCGGGGGAGGTAGCGGGAGACATGAGCAGTTCTTC	CASSPLGGGSGRHEQFF	TRBV4-1	17	.	TRBD2	TRBJ2-1
TGTGCCGCCGGACTAGCGCGCTACGAGCAGTACTTC	CAAGLARYEQYF	TRBV28	12	.	TRBD2	TRBJ2-7
TGCGCCAGCAGACAGGGCTCCTACAATGAGCAGTTCTTC	CASRQGSYNEQFF	TRBV10-1	13	.	.	TRBJ2-1
TGTGCCAGCTCAGCGGGACAGGTGAACTCTGGGGCCAACGTCCTGACTTTC	CASSAGQVNSGANVLTF	TRBV18	17	.	TRBD1	TRBJ2-6
TGTGCCACCAGCAGAGAAGACACCGGTGTCGGCAATCAGCCCCAGCATTTT	CATSREDTGVGNQPQHF	TRBV15	17	.	.	TRBJ1-5
TGTGCCATTGGGACAGGGGATCATCAGCCCCAGCATTTT	CAIGTGDHQPQHF	TRBV10-3	13	once	TRBD1	TRBJ1-5
TGTGCCACCGGAATAGGGGCAGCTAACTATGGCTACACCTTC	CATGIGAANYGYTF	TRBV5-6	14	.	.	TRBJ1-2
TGTGCCAGCAGCGACCGGACAGGGGCAGAGACCCAGTACTTC	CASSDRTGAETQYF	TRBV2	14	.	TRBD1	TRBJ2-5
TGTGCCAGTAGTAACCCTGCTAGTGGGTTTATAGCCGGGGAGCTGTTTTTT	CASSNPASGFIAGELFF	TRBV19	17	.	.	TRBJ2-2
TGTGCCAGCAGTGACCGGACAGCCCATCAGCCCCAGCATTTT	CASSDRTAHQPQHF	TRBV2	14	.	.	TRBJ1-5
TGTGCCAGCAGCCCAACTACCTGGAACACCGGGGAGCTGTTTTTT	CASSPTTWNTGELFF	TRBV5-4	15	.	.	TRBJ2-2
TGTGCCAGTCGTTCTACTGGAAACACCATATATTTT	CASRSTGNTIYF	TRBV19	12	.	.	TRBJ1-3
TGTGCCAGCACTGCTCCAGGGCAGAACACTGAAGCTTTCTTT	CASTAPGQNTEAFF	TRBV6-1	14	.	.	TRBJ1-1
TGTGCCAGCAGCCCCCGAGGCCCGGGACAGCCCTACGAGCAGTACTTC	CASSPRGPGQPYEQYF	TRBV14	16	.	TRBD1	TRBJ2-7
TGTGCCAGTAGTATTAGTGTGCAGGGTACTGAAGCTTTCTTT	CASSISVQGTEAFF	TRBV19	14	.	.	TRBJ1-1
TGCGCCAGCAGCGCCGGACTAGAGAACACCGGGGAGCTGTTTTTT	CASSAGLENTGELFF	TRBV5-1	15	.	TRBD2	TRBJ2-2
TGTGCCAGCAGGGTTATGGCAGGGGGGAAGCAGTACTTC	CASRVMAGGKQYF	TRBV6-6	13	.	.	TRBJ2-7
TGTGCCAGCAGTTCCGGACAGCATGGTCAGCCCCAGCATTTT	CASSSGQHGQPQHF	TRBV6-5	14	.	.	TRBJ1-5
TGTGCCAGCAGCTCGGGACTAGCAGGAGGTATCGAGCAGTACTTC	CASSSGLAGGIEQYF	TRBV11-2	15	.	TRBD2	TRBJ2-7
TGTGCCAGCAGCATGTCGGCGGGAGGGGTTTACGAGCAGTACTTC	CASSMSAGGVYEQYF	TRBV13	15	.	TRBD2	TRBJ2-7